The TCR beta chain described here comes from a study of CD8 T cells in ankylosing spondylitis. With respect to this clonotype: Antigen specificity is unknown.

The study's findings and limits: Disease-linked clones reportedly concentrated significantly in matched ankylosing spondylitis synovial fluid. There was a TCR beta motif, made of eight highly homologous variants, that appeared characteristic of ankylosing spondylitis blood.

The CDR3 runs 14 residues. Germline V lookup: CDR1 LGHDT, CDR2 YNNKEL (reference sequence). Trimming cost V 4 bases and J 4 bases; bases outside gene matches: 5. Via MiXCR, TCRdb re-called the 5' RACE reads, giving one row per CDR3 protein. The repertoire holds fewer than 250,000 distinct CDR3 sequences, with 15% to 20% as singletons. The V call is TRBV3-1, the J call TRBJ1-2; 8 bases align to TRBD1. Sequenced: blood, either unsorted or a sorted T cell fraction (not recorded which). The TCR originated in a male donor with ankylosing spondylitis. The DNA for the CDR3 is TGTGCCAGCAGCCCGGACAGGGAAGCCTATGGCTACACCTTC. It encodes CASSPDREAYGYTF.